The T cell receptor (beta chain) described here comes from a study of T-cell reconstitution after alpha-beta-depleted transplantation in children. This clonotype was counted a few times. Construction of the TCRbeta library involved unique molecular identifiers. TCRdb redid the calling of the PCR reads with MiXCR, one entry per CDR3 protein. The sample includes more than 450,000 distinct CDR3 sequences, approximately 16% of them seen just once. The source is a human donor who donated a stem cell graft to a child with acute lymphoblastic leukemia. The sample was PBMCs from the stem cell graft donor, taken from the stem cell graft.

The CDR3 DNA reads as TGTGCCAGCAGCCCCTGGGGCATTGGCTCCTACGAGCAGTACTTC. Its translation is CASSPWGIGSYEQYF. The chain combines TRBV6-1 with TRBJ2-7, with a possible D match to TRBD1 (5 bases). The germline gives CDR1 MNHNS, CDR2 SASEGT. The V gene lost 6 bases and the J gene lost 0 bases, with 15 bases spanning the gap. CDR3 length: 15 amino acids.